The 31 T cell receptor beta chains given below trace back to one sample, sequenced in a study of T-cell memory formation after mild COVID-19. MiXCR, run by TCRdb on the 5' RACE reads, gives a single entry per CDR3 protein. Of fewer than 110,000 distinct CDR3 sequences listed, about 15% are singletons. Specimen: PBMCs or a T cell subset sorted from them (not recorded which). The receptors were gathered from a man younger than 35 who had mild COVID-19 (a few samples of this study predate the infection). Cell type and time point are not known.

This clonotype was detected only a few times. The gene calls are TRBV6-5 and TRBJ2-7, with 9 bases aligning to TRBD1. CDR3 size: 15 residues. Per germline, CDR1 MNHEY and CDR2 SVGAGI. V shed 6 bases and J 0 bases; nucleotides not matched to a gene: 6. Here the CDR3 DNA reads TGTGCCAGCAGCTCCGGGACAGGGAGCTCCTACGAGCAGTACTTC. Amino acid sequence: CASSSGTGSSYEQYF.

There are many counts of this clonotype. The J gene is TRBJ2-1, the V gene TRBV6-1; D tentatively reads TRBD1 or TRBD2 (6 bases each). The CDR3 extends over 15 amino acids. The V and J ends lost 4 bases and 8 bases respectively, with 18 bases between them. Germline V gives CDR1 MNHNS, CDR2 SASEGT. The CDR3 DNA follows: TGTGCCAGCAGTGCCCCAGCCGGGGGACATGATGAGCAGTTCTTC. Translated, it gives CASSAPAGGHDEQFF.

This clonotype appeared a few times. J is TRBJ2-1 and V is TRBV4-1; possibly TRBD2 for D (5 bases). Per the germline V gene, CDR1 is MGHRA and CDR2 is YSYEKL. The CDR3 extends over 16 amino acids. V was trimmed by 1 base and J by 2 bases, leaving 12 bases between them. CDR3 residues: CASSQGTPGTYNEQFF. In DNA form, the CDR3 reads TGCGCCAGCAGCCAAGGGACTCCAGGCACCTACAATGAGCAGTTCTTC.

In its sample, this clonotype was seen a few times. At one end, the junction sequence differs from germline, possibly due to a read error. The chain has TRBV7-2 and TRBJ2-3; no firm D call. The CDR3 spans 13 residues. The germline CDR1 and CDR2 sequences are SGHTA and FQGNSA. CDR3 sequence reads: CAISLLNTDTQYF. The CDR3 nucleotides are TGTGCCATCAGCTTATTGAACACAGATACGCAGTATTTT.

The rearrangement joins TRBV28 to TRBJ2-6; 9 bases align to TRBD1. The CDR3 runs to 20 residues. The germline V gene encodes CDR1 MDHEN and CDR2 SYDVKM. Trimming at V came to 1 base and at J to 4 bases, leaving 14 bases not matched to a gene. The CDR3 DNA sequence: TGTGCCAGCAGTTTATCTCCCGGACAGGGGCGGATGGTCGGGGCCAACGTCCTGACTTTC. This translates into CASSLSPGQGRMVGANVLTF.

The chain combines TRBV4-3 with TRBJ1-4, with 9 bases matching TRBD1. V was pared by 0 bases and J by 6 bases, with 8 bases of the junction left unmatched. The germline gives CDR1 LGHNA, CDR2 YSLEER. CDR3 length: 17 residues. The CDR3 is CASSQDGAGQGYEKLFF. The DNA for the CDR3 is TGCGCCAGCAGCCAAGATGGGGCGGGACAGGGTTATGAAAAACTGTTTTTT.

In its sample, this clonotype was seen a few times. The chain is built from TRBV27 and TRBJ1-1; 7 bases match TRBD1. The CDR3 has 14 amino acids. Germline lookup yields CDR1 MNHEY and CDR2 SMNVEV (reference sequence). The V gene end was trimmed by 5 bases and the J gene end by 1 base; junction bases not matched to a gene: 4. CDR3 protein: CASSIGQANTEAFF. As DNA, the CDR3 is TGTGCCAGCAGTATTGGACAGGCGAACACTGAAGCTTTCTTT.

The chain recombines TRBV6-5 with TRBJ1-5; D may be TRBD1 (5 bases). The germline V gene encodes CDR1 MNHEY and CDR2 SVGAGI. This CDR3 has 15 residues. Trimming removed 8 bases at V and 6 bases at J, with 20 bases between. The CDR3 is CASSLGGAPLQPQHF. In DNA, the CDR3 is TGTGCCAGCTCTTTGGGAGGGGCCCCCCTTCAGCCCCAGCATTTT.

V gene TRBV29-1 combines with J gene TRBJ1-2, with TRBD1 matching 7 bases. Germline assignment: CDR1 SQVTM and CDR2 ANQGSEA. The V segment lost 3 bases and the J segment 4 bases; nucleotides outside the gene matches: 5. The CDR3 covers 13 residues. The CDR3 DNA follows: TGCAGCGTTGACGAGGGGGCGAGCTATGGCTACACCTTC. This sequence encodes CSVDEGASYGYTF.

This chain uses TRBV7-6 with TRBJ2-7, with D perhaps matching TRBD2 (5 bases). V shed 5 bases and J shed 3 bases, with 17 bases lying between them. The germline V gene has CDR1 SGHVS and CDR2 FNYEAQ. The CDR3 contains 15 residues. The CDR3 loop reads CASSPAGGLLYEQYF. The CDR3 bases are TGTGCCAGCAGCCCTGCAGGCGGGCTCCTCTACGAGCAGTACTTC.

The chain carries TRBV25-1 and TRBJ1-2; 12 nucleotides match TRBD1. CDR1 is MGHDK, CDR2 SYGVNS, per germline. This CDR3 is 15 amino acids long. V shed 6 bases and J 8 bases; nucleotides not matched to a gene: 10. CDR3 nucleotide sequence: TGTGCCAGCAGCGCCGGGACAGGGGGCGTCGCGGGCTACACCTTC. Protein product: CASSAGTGGVAGYTF.

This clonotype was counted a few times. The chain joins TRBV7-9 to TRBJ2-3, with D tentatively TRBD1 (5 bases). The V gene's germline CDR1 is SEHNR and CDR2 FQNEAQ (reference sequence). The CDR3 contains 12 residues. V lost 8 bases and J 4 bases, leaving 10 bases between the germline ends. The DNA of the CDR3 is TGTGCCAGCGGAGACAGATCAGATACGCAGTATTTT. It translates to CASGDRSDTQYF.

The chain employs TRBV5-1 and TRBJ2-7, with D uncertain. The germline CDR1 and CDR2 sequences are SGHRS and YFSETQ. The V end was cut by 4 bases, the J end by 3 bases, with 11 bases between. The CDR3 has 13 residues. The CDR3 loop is CASSLEAIYEQYF. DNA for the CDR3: TGCGCCAGCAGCCTTGAGGCGATCTACGAGCAGTACTTC.

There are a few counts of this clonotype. For the CDR3, the DNA is TGTGCCATCACGATCGGGACGGACACTGAAGCTTTCTTT. Amino acid sequence: CAITIGTDTEAFF. The chain couples TRBV6-6 to TRBJ1-1; D possibly corresponds to TRBD1 (5 bases). The V gene's germline CDR1 is MNHNY and CDR2 SVGAGI (reference sequence). Trimming took 10 bases from V and 3 from J, leaving 15 bases between them. CDR3 size: 13 residues.

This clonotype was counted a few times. The CDR3 reads CASSLWGLARETQYF. CDR3 nucleotide sequence: TGTGCCAGCAGCTTATGGGGACTAGCTCGAGAGACCCAGTACTTC. V is TRBV7-2 and J is TRBJ2-5; 9 nucleotides agree with TRBD2. Germline V gene sequence: CDR1 SGHTA, CDR2 FQGNSA. The CDR3 sequence is 15 residues long. The junction had 5 bases not matched to a gene; V was cut back by 2 bases and J by 4 bases.

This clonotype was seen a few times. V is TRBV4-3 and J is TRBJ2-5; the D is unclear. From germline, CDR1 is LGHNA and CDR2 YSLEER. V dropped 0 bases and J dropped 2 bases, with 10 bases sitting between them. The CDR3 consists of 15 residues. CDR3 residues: CASSQDLGEQETQYF. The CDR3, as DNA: TGCGCCAGCAGCCAAGATCTCGGAGAACAAGAGACCCAGTACTTC.

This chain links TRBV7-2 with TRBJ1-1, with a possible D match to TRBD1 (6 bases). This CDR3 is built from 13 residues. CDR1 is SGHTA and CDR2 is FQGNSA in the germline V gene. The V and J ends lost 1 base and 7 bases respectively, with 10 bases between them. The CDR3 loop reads CASSLETGSEAFF. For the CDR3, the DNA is TGTGCCAGCAGCTTAGAGACAGGCAGTGAAGCTTTCTTT.

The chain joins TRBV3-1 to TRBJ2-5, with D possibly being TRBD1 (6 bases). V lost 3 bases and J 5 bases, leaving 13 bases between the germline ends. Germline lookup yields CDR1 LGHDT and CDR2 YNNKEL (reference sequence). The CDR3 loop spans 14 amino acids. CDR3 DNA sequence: TGTGCCAGCAGCCATGACAACAGGGACGAGACCCAGTACTTC. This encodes CASSHDNRDETQYF.

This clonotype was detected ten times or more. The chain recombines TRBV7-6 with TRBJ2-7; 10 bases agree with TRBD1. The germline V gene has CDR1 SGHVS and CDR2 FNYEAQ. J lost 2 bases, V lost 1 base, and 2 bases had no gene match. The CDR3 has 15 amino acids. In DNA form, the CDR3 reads TGTGCCAGCAGCTTAGGGGGGACAGGGGCCTACGAGCAGTACTTC. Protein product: CASSLGGTGAYEQYF. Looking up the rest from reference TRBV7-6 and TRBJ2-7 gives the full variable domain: GAGVSQSPRYKVTKRGQDVALRCDPISGHVSLYWYRQALGQGPEFLTYFNYEAQQDKSGLPNDRFSAERPEGSISTLTIQRTEQRDSAMYRCASSLGGTGAYEQYFGPGTRLTVT.

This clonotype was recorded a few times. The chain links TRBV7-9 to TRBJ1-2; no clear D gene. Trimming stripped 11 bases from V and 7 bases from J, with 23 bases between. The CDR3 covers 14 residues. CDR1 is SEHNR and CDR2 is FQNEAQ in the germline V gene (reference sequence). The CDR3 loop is CACQPLTSTTGYTF. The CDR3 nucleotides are TGTGCCTGTCAGCCCTTGACATCTACGACTGGCTACACCTTC.

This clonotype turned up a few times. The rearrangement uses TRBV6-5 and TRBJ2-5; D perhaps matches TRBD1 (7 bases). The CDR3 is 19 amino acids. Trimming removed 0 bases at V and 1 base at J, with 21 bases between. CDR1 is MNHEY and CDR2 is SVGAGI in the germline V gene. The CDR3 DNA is TGTGCCAGCAGTTACTCGAGACAGGGAGGCCCAGAAACCCAAGAGACCCAGTACTTC. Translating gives CASSYSRQGGPETQETQYF.

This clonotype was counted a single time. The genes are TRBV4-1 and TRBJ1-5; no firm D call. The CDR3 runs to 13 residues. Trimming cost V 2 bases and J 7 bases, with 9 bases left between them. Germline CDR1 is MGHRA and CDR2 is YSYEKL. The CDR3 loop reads CASSQRVGQPQHF. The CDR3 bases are TGCGCCAGCAGCCAACGGGTAGGCCAGCCCCAGCATTTT.

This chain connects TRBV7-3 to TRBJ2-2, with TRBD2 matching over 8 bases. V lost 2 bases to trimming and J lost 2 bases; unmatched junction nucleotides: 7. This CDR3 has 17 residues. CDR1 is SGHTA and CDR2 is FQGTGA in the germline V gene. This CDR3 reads CASSLYGSGVNTGELFF. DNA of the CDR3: TGTGCCAGCAGCTTATATGGTAGCGGGGTTAACACCGGGGAGCTGTTTTTT.

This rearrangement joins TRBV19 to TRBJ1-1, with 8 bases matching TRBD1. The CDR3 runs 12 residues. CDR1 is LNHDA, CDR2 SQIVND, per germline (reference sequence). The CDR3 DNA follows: TGTAGCACCGGGACAGGGAACACTGAAGCTTTCTTT. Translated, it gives CSTGTGNTEAFF.

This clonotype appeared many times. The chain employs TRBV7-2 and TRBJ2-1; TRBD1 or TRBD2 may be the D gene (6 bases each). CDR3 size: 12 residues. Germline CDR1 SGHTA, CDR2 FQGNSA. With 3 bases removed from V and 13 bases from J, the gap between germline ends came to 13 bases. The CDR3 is CASSFEGGLQFF. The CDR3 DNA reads TGTGCCAGCAGCTTTGAGGGGGGATTACAGTTCTTC.

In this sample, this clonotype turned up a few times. As DNA, the CDR3 is TGTGCCAGCAGCTTATCAGGGGCGCCCTCAAACATTCAGTACTTC. Amino acids: CASSLSGAPSNIQYF. This chain joins TRBV11-2 and TRBJ2-4, with D perhaps matching TRBD1 (6 bases). There are 15 residues in the CDR3. Per the germline V gene, CDR1 is SGHAT and CDR2 is FQNNGV. With 2 bases removed from V and 6 bases from J, the gap between germline ends came to 14 bases.

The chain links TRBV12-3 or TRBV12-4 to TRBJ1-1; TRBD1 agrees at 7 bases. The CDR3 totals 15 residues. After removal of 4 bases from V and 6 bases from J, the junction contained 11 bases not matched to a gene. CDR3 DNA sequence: TGTGCCAGCAGTTCCCGGGACAGAAGTTACCCTGAAGCTTTCTTT. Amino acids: CASSSRDRSYPEAFF.

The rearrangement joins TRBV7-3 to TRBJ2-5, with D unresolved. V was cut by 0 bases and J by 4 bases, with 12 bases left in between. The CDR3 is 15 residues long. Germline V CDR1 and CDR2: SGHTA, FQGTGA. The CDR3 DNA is TGTGCCAGCAGCTTAACGGGGATATCCCTAGAGACCCAGTACTTC. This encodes CASSLTGISLETQYF.

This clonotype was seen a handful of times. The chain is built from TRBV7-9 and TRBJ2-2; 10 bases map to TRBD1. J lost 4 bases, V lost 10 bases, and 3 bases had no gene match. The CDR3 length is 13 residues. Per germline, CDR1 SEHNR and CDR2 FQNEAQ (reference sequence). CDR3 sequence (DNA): TGTGCCACGCGGGACAGGGGCACCGGGGAGCTGTTTTTT. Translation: CATRDRGTGELFF.

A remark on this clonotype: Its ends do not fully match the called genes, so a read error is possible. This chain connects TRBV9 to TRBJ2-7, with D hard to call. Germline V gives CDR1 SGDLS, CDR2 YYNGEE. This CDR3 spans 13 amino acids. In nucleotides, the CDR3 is TGTTCCAGCAGCGCGTTGTCTGGGGACGAGCAGTACTTC. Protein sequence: CSSSALSGDEQYF.

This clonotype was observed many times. The CDR3 loop reads CASSLGNGNQPQHF. The CDR3 DNA follows: TGTGCCAGCAGCTTAGGGAACGGGAATCAGCCCCAGCATTTT. The chain couples TRBV11-2 to TRBJ1-5; the D is unclear. Trimming took off 1 base at V and 4 bases at J, with 8 bases between the two ends. Germline CDR1 reads SGHAT; CDR2 reads FQNNGV. This CDR3 has 14 amino acids.